The entry that follows covers one T cell receptor (beta chain) sequence. Only in-frame clones appear in the TCRdb table, and some are missing; sequencing was by immunoSEQ multiplex PCR. The sample gives tens of thousands of clones, about four fifths of which show up once; around 1.9% is in the top ten. This sample was included in a study of PD-L1 blockade in urothelial cancer. Looking at the study overall: Patients, treated from about 2014 onward, received atezolizumab 1,200 mg intravenously every 3 weeks. Analysis of the blood was performed 3 weeks (second dose) and 6 weeks after treatment start. Blood yielded a median of approximately 130,000 T cells per sample. Enrolled patients had been treated previously with 0 to 3 chemotherapy regimens.

Specified time point: pretreatment peripheral blood. The V segment lost 4 bases and the J segment 4 bases; nucleotides outside the gene matches: 3. Germline CDR1 and CDR2: SGHKS and YYEKEE (reference sequence). CDR3 length: 15 amino acids. The specimen was PBMCs, collected around atezolizumab (anti-PD-L1) treatment. This chain links TRBV5-5 with TRBJ2-5, with TRBD2 matching over 14 bases. The clonotype comes from a man aged 55-75 years with urothelial cancer. The CDR3 DNA follows: TGTGCCAGCAGCATGGGACTAGCGGGAGCAGAGACCCAGTACTTC. This sequence encodes CASSMGLAGAETQYF.